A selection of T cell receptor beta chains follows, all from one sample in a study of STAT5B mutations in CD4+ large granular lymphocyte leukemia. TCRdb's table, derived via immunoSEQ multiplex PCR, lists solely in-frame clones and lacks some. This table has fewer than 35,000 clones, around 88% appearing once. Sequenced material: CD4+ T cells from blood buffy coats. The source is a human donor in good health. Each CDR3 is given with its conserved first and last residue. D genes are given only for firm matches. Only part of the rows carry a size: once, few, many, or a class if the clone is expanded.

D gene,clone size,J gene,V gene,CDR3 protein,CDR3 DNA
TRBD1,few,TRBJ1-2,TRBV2,CASSELGQGEGYTF,TGTGCCAGCAGTGAATTGGGACAGGGTGAAGGCTACACCTTC
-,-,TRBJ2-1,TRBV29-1,CSVGRLDNEQFF,TGCAGCGTAGGCCGGCTGGACAATGAGCAGTTCTTC
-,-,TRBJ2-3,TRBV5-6,CASSFYTDTQYF,TGTGCCAGCAGCTTTTACACAGATACGCAGTATTTT
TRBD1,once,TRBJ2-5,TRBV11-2,CASSQDRGQETQYF,TGTGCCAGCAGCCAGGACAGGGGGCAAGAGACCCAGTACTTC
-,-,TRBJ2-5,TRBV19,CASSGLRETQYF,TGTGCCAGCTCCGGGCTACGGGAGACCCAGTACTTC
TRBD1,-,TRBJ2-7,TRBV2,CASSRDRGSYEQYF,TGTGCCAGCAGTAGGGACAGGGGGTCCTACGAGCAGTACTTC
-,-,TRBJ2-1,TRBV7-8,CASSLMSSYNEQFF,TGTGCCAGCAGCTTAATGAGCTCCTACAATGAGCAGTTCTTC
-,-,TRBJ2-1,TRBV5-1,CASTYINNEQFF,TGCGCCAGCACCTACATTAACAATGAGCAGTTCTTC
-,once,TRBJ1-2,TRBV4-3,CASRWNYGYTF,TGCGCCAGCAGATGGAACTATGGCTACACCTTC
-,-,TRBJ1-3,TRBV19,CASSVSGTGNTIYF,TGTGCCAGTAGTGTATCGGGGACTGGAAACACCATATATTTT
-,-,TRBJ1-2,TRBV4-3,CASSQDPAIRGYGYTF,TGCGCCAGCAGCCAAGATCCCGCCATCCGCGGATATGGCTACACCTTC
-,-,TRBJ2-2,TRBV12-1,CASSRGRNTGELFF,TGTGCCAGCAGCCGGGGACGGAACACCGGGGAGCTGTTTTTT
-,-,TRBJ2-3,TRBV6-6,CASSGILGDTQYF,TGTGCCAGCAGTGGGATCCTGGGAGATACGCAGTATTTT
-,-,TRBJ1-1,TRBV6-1,CASSRQVGTEAFF,TGTGCCAGCAGTCGACAGGTAGGCACTGAAGCTTTCTTT
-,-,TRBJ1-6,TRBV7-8,CASSLITGNSPLHF,TGTGCCAGCAGCTTAATTACGGGTAATTCACCCCTCCACTTT
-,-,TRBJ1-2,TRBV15,CATSAQDYGYTF,TGTGCCACCAGCGCCCAGGACTATGGCTACACCTTC
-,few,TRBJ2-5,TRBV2,CASSGQGLQTQYF,TGTGCCAGCAGTGGGCAGGGTCTACAGACCCAGTACTTC
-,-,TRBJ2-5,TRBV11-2,CASSFRTETQYF,TGTGCCAGCAGCTTTAGGACAGAGACCCAGTACTTC
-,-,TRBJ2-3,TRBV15,CATSRDGGAGTDTQYF,TGTGCCACCAGCAGAGATGGCGGGGCCGGCACAGATACGCAGTATTTT
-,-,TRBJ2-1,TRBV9,CASSVGGDYNEQFF,TGTGCCAGCAGCGTGGGGGGCGATTACAATGAGCAGTTCTTC
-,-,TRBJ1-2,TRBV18,CASSPVVVGGGLGYTF,TGTGCCAGCTCACCAGTTGTCGTTGGCGGGGGCTTGGGCTACACCTTC
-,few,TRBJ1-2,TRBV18,CASYEGQATPRGYTF,TGTGCCAGCTACGAGGGGCAGGCCACACCGCGGGGCTACACCTTC
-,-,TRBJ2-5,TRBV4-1,CASSQGQSAETQYF,TGCGCCAGCAGCCAAGGACAGTCTGCAGAGACCCAGTACTTC
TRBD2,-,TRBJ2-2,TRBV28,CASSLPGGGTGELFF,TGTGCCAGCAGTTTACCGGGAGGGGGAACCGGGGAGCTGTTTTTT
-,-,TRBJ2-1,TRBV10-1,CASSLKHSYNEQFF,TGCGCCAGCAGTTTGAAACACTCCTACAATGAGCAGTTCTTC
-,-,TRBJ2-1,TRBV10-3,CAISSPYESYNEQFF,TGTGCCATCAGTTCCCCTTATGAGTCCTACAATGAGCAGTTCTTC
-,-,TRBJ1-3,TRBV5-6,CASSLAYRVGSGNTIYF,TGTGCCAGCAGCTTAGCCTACAGGGTCGGCTCTGGAAACACCATATATTTT